The T cell receptor (beta chain) under discussion was sequenced for a study of technical replicates of blood from a few donors. With 8 bases removed from V and 5 bases from J, the gap between germline ends came to 13 bases. From germline, CDR1 is ENHRY and CDR2 SYGVKD. The CDR3 is 12 residues long. Profiled with immunoSEQ multiplex PCR; TCRdb holds only in-frame clones, not every one. Found here are 87,000 or so clones, 95% of them singletons; the top ten hold under 0.35%. The sequenced sample was T cells isolated from PBMCs. The TCR was taken from a human donor in good health. The chain carries TRBV10-3 and TRBJ2-7; tentatively, D is TRBD1 (6 bases). The CDR3 sequence: CAIAGDAHEQYF. Here the CDR3 DNA reads TGTGCCATCGCAGGGGATGCCCACGAGCAGTACTTC.